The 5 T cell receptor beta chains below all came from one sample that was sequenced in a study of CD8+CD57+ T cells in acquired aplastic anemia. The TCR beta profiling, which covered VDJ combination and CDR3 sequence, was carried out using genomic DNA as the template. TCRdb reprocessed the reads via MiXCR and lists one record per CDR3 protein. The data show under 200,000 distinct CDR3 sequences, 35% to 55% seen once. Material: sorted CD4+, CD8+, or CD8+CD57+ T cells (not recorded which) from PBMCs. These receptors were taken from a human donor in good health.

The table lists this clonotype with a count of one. CDR3 bases: TGTGCCATCAGTGAGTTGGGAAATCAGCCCCAGCATTTT. Encoded protein: CAISELGNQPQHF. This chain joins TRBV10-3 and TRBJ1-5; D unclear. The CDR3 is made up of 13 amino acids. V dropped 1 base and J dropped 4 bases, with 5 bases sitting between them. The germline gives CDR1 ENHRY, CDR2 SYGVKD.

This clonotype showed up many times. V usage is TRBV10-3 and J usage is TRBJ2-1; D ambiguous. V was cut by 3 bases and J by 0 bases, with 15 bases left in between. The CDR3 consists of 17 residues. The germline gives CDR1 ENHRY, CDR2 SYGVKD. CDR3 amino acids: CAISESYKANSYNEQFF. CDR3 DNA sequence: TGTGCCATCAGTGAAAGTTACAAAGCAAACTCCTACAATGAGCAGTTCTTC.

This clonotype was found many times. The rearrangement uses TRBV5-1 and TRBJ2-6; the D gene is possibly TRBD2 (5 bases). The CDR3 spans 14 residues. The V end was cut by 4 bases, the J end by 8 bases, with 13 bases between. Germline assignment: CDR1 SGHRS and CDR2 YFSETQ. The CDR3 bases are TGCGCCAGCAGCACGGAGCCCGGGACCAACGTCCTGACTTTC. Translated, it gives CASSTEPGTNVLTF.

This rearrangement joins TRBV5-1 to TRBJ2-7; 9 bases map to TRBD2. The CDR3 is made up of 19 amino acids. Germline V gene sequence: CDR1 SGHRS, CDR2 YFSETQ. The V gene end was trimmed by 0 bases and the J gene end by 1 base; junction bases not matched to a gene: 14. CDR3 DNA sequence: TGCGCCAGCAGCTTGGCTATGGTTAGCGGGAGAATCAGGTCCTACGAGCAGTACTTC. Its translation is CASSLAMVSGRIRSYEQYF.

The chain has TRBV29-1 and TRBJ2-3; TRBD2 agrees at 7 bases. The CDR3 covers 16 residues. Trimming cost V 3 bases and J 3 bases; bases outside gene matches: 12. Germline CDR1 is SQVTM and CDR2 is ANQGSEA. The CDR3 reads CSVEGREFSFTDTQYF. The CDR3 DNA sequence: TGCAGCGTTGAGGGGCGGGAGTTTTCGTTTACAGATACGCAGTATTTT.